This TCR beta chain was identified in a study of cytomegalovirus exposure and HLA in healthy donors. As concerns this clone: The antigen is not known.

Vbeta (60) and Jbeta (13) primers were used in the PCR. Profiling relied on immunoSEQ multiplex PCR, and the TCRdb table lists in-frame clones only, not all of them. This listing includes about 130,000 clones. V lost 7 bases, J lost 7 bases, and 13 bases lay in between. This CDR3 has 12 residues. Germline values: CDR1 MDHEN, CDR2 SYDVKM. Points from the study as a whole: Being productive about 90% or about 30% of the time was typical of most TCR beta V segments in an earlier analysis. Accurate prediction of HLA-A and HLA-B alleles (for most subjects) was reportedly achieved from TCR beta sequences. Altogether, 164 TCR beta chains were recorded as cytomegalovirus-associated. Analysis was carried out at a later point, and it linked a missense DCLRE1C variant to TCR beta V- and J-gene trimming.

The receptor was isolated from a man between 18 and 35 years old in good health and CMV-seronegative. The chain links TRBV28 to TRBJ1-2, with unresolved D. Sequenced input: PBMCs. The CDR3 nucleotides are TGTGCCAGCACAAAATGGGGAGTTGGCTACACCTTC. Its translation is CASTKWGVGYTF.